These 27 T cell receptor beta chains were all obtained from the same sample, sequenced in a study of Graves' ophthalmopathy and Graves' hyperthyroidism. Beta-chain TCR CDR3 regions were amplified from RNA transcripts. The workflow started with a first-round RT-PCR run with HTBI primers and then moved on to a second-round multiplex PCR. TCRdb independently ran MiXCR on the multiplex PCR reads; one entry per CDR3 protein. The sample lists around 340,000 distinct CDR3 sequences, under 20% occurring once. What was sequenced was peripheral blood. These receptors were obtained from an adult man with Graves' ophthalmopathy.

This clonotype was recorded many times. The rearrangement joins TRBV6-5 to TRBJ2-7, with TRBD1 matching over 8 bases. The ends lost 2 bases at V and 1 base at J; junction bases unmatched: 4. CDR1 and CDR2 from the germline V gene are MNHEY and SVGAGI. CDR3 length equals 15 residues. The CDR3 region has the DNA TGTGCCAGCAGTTACCGGGACAGGCTGTCCTACGAGCAGTACTTC. This gives the protein CASSYRDRLSYEQYF.

The table lists this clonotype with many counts. The chain joins TRBV6-2 or TRBV6-3 to TRBJ2-2; perhaps TRBD1 as D (5 bases). Germline assignment: CDR1 MNHEY and CDR2 SVGEGT. V lost 0 bases and J lost 3, with 14 bases in between. This CDR3 has 17 residues. The CDR3, as DNA: TGTGCCAGCAGTTACTCGACCGCTGGCAGGGACACCGGGGAGCTGTTTTTT. Amino acids: CASSYSTAGRDTGELFF.

This clonotype was counted ten times or more. The rearrangement joins TRBV11-2 to TRBJ2-7; 10 bases align to TRBD2. The CDR3 extends over 16 amino acids. The J segment lost 0 bases and the V segment lost 3 bases, leaving 5 bases of the junction unmatched. Germline V gene sequence: CDR1 SGHAT, CDR2 FQNNGV. The CDR3 sequence is CASSLRLAGNSYEQYF. The CDR3 nucleotides read TGTGCCAGCAGCTTGAGACTAGCGGGTAACTCCTACGAGCAGTACTTC.

The chain has TRBV29-1 and TRBJ2-7, with 11 bases lining up with TRBD2. CDR3 size: 16 residues. Germline V gene data show CDR1 as SQVTM and CDR2 as ANQGSEA. V gave up 0 bases and J gave up 1 base; unmatched junction bases: 5. The CDR3 coding sequence is TGCAGCGTTGAAGATCAAACTAGCGGGAGTTCCTACGAGCAGTACTTC. This sequence encodes CSVEDQTSGSSYEQYF.

The table lists this clonotype with many counts. The CDR3, as DNA: TGTGCCAGCAGCTTTGGGGCTGGGGAGCTGTTTTTT. Amino acid sequence: CASSFGAGELFF. The V gene is TRBV11-2, the J gene TRBJ2-2, with a tentative D call TRBD1 (5 bases). The CDR3 runs 12 residues. CDR1 is SGHAT and CDR2 is FQNNGV in the germline V gene. V gave up 3 bases and J gave up 8 bases, with 7 bases separating them.

This clonotype was detected ten times or more. The chain links TRBV19 to TRBJ1-6; TRBD1 matches at 7 bases. Germline CDR1 is LNHDA and CDR2 is SQIVND (reference sequence). With 6 bases clipped from V and 9 bases from J, the junction kept 11 bases outside the gene matches. The CDR3 is 15 amino acids. CDR3 nucleotide sequence: TGTGCCAGTAGGTTAAACAGGGGACGGACTTCACCCCTCCACTTT. This gives the protein CASRLNRGRTSPLHF.

This clonotype has only one observation. A read error may account for a junction end that differs from germline. The chain joins TRBV13 to TRBJ2-7; D perhaps matches TRBD1 (6 bases). CDR1 PRHDT and CDR2 FYEKMQ come from the germline V gene (reference sequence). CDR3 length: 14 amino acids. The CDR3 DNA reads TGTGCCAGCAGCCCCTACGACAGGCTCTACGAGGAGTACTTC. Translation gives CASSPYDRLYEEYF. The full variable domain, rest sourced from reference TRBV13 and TRBJ2-7, is AAGVIQSPRHLIKEKRETATLKCYPIPRHDTVYWYQQGPGQDPQFLISFYEKMQSDKGSIPDRFSAQQFSDYHSELNMSSLELGDSALYFCASSPYDRLYEEYFGPGTRLTVT.

Many counts were recorded for this clonotype. Here the CDR3 DNA reads TGTGCCAGTAAGAAGGGGACTGAAGCTTTCTTT. Encoded protein: CASKKGTEAFF. This chain links TRBV19 with TRBJ1-1; a weak D match, TRBD1 (5 bases). The length of the CDR3 is 11 residues. Between the trimmed V and J ends, which lost 7 bases and 5 bases, there was a span of 8 bases. The germline CDR1 and CDR2 sequences are LNHDA and SQIVND (reference sequence).

This clonotype was counted ten times or more. The V and J genes are TRBV12-3 or TRBV12-4 and TRBJ1-2; 11 positions agree with TRBD1. CDR3 length equals 13 residues. After removal of 7 bases from V and 7 bases from J, the junction contained 5 bases not matched to a gene. The CDR3: CASTRTGGVGYTF. The CDR3 DNA follows: TGTGCCAGCACCCGGACAGGGGGCGTTGGCTACACCTTC.

This clonotype occurred many times. The chain joins TRBV6-1 to TRBJ1-1; 10 nucleotides agree with TRBD1. Germline CDR1 is MNHNS and CDR2 is SASEGT. Trimming took 4 bases from V and 0 from J; bases not matched to a gene: 5. This CDR3 region has 16 residues. This chain's CDR3 is CASSAPGQGMNTEAFF. As DNA, the CDR3 is TGTGCCAGCAGTGCACCGGGACAGGGGATGAACACTGAAGCTTTCTTT.

This clonotype was seen many times. V usage is TRBV30 and J usage is TRBJ1-5; no firm D call. CDR1 and CDR2 from the germline V gene are GTSNPN and SVGIG (reference sequence). This CDR3 comprises 15 residues. V was clipped by 0 bases and J by 1 base, with 10 bases between them. CDR3: CAWSVRGLSNQPQHF. CDR3 nucleotide sequence: TGTGCCTGGAGTGTGAGAGGACTCAGCAATCAGCCCCAGCATTTT. Looking up the rest from reference TRBV30 and TRBJ1-5 gives the full variable domain: SQTIHQWPATLVQPVGSPLSLECTVEGTSNPNLYWYRQAAGRGLQLLFYSVGIGQISSEVPQNLSASRPQDRQFILSSKKLLLSDSGFYLCAWSVRGLSNQPQHFGDGTRLSIL.

Note on this clonotype: This may arise from a read error, as a much more abundant clone is one base away. The chain carries TRBV5-1 and TRBJ1-1, with 9 bases aligning to TRBD1. CDR1 and CDR2 from the germline V gene are SGHRS and YFSETQ. This CDR3 is built from 16 residues. The DNA of the CDR3 is TGCGCCATCAGCGCTGACAGGGGGAGAGGGAACACTGAAGCTTTCTTT. Protein sequence: CAISADRGRGNTEAFF. The entire variable domain, with the rest obtained from reference TRBV5-1 and TRBJ1-1, is as follows: KAGVTQTPRYLIKTRGQQVTLSCSPISGHRSVSWYQQTPGQGLQFLFEYFSETQRNKGNFPGRFSGRQFSNSRSEMNVSTLELGDSALYLCAISADRGRGNTEAFFGQGTRLTVV.

This clonotype was counted many times. The V and J genes are TRBV7-2 and TRBJ2-5; D is uncertain. Germline CDR1 and CDR2: SGHTA and FQGNSA. V lost 4 bases to trimming and J lost 4 bases, with 10 bases between them. The CDR3 runs 13 residues. CDR3 region: CASSSSTIETQYF. The CDR3 nucleotides are TGTGCCAGCAGCTCTTCGACGATAGAGACCCAGTACTTC.

This sequence joins TRBV5-1 and TRBJ2-7, with D hard to call. Germline values: CDR1 SGHRS, CDR2 YFSETQ. V was clipped by 0 bases and J by 7 bases, with 11 bases between them. This CDR3 has 13 residues. The CDR3 nucleotides read TGCGCCAGCAGCTTGGAGGTGGGCCGAGAGCAGTACTTC. Its translation is CASSLEVGREQYF.

This clonotype came up many times. The chain is built from TRBV6-1 and TRBJ1-5; 8 nucleotides line up with TRBD1. J lost 6 bases, V lost 6 bases, and 4 bases had no gene match. The CDR3 is 13 residues long. Germline CDR1 is MNHNS and CDR2 is SASEGT. Here the CDR3 DNA reads TGTGCCAGCAGGGACAGGGAACGTCAGCCCCAGCATTTT. Protein sequence: CASRDRERQPQHF.

The table lists this clonotype with many counts. The V and J genes are TRBV19 and TRBJ2-2; TRBD1 matches at 7 bases. The ends lost 5 bases at V and 6 bases at J; junction bases unmatched: 3. Germline V gene lookup returns CDR1 LNHDA and CDR2 SQIVND (reference sequence). The CDR3 totals 13 residues. CDR3 nucleotide sequence: TGTGCCAGTAGTTACAGGGGTCCCGGGGAGCTGTTTTTT. It yields the protein CASSYRGPGELFF.

This clonotype showed up many times. The chain carries TRBV4-2 and TRBJ1-3; no reliable D call. CDR3 length: 14 residues. The germline V gene encodes CDR1 LGHNA and CDR2 YNFKEQ. V shed 2 bases and J shed 4 bases, with 9 bases lying between them. CDR3 in DNA: TGTGCCAGCAGCCAATTGGCAGAAGGAAACACCATATATTTT. Encoded protein: CASSQLAEGNTIYF.

In this sample, this clonotype turned up many times. The chain couples TRBV5-6 to TRBJ1-2; perhaps TRBD1 as D (5 bases). Germline values: CDR1 SGHDT, CDR2 YYEEEE. V was pared by 2 bases and J by 7 bases, with 15 bases between. The CDR3 loop spans 14 amino acids. CDR3: CASSLGQGIFGYTF. The CDR3 bases are TGTGCCAGCAGCTTAGGGCAGGGTATTTTTGGCTACACCTTC.

In its sample, this clonotype was seen many times. The chain has TRBV20-1 and TRBJ2-2, with D perhaps TRBD2 (6 bases). The CDR3 spans 13 residues. CDR1 is DFQATT, CDR2 SNEGSKA, per germline (reference sequence). Trimming took 0 bases from V and 6 from J, leaving 8 bases between them. CDR3 residues: CSARDAGSGELFF. The CDR3 DNA sequence: TGCAGTGCTAGAGATGCGGGGTCCGGGGAGCTGTTTTTT.

The chain has TRBV18 and TRBJ1-3, with 8 nucleotides matching TRBD1. Trimming took 6 bases from V and 1 from J; bases not matched to a gene: 20. Germline lookup yields CDR1 KGHSH and CDR2 LQKENI. The CDR3 spans 20 residues. This CDR3 reads CASSKGTGQVAYGSGNTIYF. For the CDR3, the DNA is TGTGCCAGCTCGAAAGGAACGGGACAGGTAGCCTACGGGTCTGGAAACACCATATATTTT.

This clonotype showed up many times. The gene calls are TRBV11-1 and TRBJ2-5, with 8 bases lining up with TRBD2. CDR3 length: 14 amino acids. V lost 5 bases to trimming and J lost 1 base; unmatched junction nucleotides: 3. Germline V CDR1 and CDR2: SGHAT, FQDESV (reference sequence). The CDR3: CASSITSGQETQYF. The CDR3 DNA is TGTGCCAGCAGCATTACTAGCGGCCAAGAGACCCAGTACTTC.

Ten or more counts support this clonotype. The rearrangement uses TRBV30 and TRBJ2-7, with 8 bases identical to TRBD2. Unmatched junction bases numbered 4, after V lost 2 bases and J lost 7 bases. The CDR3 sequence is 12 residues long. The germline V gene has CDR1 GTSNPN and CDR2 SVGIG (reference sequence). The CDR3 sequence is CAWSRASGEQYF. The CDR3 DNA reads as TGTGCCTGGAGTAGGGCTAGCGGGGAGCAGTACTTC. Supplemented by reference TRBV30 and TRBJ2-7, the full variable domain reads SQTIHQWPATLVQPVGSPLSLECTVEGTSNPNLYWYRQAAGRGLQLLFYSVGIGQISSEVPQNLSASRPQDRQFILSSKKLLLSDSGFYLCAWSRASGEQYFGPGTRLTVT.

In its sample, this clonotype was seen many times. The chain is built from TRBV5-1 and TRBJ2-2; maybe TRBD2 (5 bases). Trimming cost V 4 bases and J 0 bases, with 13 bases left between them. The CDR3 extends over 16 amino acids. The V gene's germline CDR1 is SGHRS and CDR2 YFSETQ. The chain's CDR3 is CASSLAERTNTGELFF. The CDR3 region has the DNA TGCGCCAGCAGCCTCGCAGAGCGGACGAACACCGGGGAGCTGTTTTTT.

The table lists this clonotype with many counts. V usage is TRBV18 and J usage is TRBJ2-7; the D is unclear. The germline V and J ends were trimmed by 0 bases and 5 bases, with 8 bases remaining between them. This CDR3 contains 13 residues. Germline V gene lookup returns CDR1 KGHSH and CDR2 LQKENI. CDR3: CASSPPPGNEQYF. In DNA form, the CDR3 reads TGTGCCAGCTCACCACCACCCGGCAACGAGCAGTACTTC.

There are many counts of this clonotype. The V call is TRBV14, the J call TRBJ1-6; D not resolved. The CDR3 consists of 15 residues. Germline loops: CDR1 SGHDN, CDR2 FVKESK. With 1 base removed from V and 9 bases from J, the gap between germline ends came to 13 bases. The DNA for the CDR3 is TGTGCCAGCAGCCAAGGTTCTGAAATCTTTTCACCCCTCCACTTT. It codes for CASSQGSEIFSPLHF.

At least ten counts were recorded for this clonotype. The chain couples TRBV12-3 or TRBV12-4 to TRBJ1-6, with 9 bases fitting TRBD1. The CDR3 is made up of 18 amino acids. With V trimmed by 4 bases and J by 3 bases, 10 bases remained unmatched. The CDR3 region has the DNA TGTGCCAGCAGTTCACCCCCACAGGGGGCCTACTATAATTCACCCCTCCACTTT. Translating it yields CASSSPPQGAYYNSPLHF.

This clonotype was counted at least ten times. The V gene is TRBV19, the J gene TRBJ1-5, with a tentative D call TRBD1 (6 bases). Between the trimmed V and J ends, which lost 5 bases and 7 bases, there was a span of 12 bases. This CDR3 spans 13 amino acids. The germline V gene has CDR1 LNHDA and CDR2 SQIVND (reference sequence). The chain's CDR3 is CASSEGGGQPQHF. CDR3 DNA sequence: TGTGCCAGTAGTGAGGGGGGCGGACAGCCCCAGCATTTT.